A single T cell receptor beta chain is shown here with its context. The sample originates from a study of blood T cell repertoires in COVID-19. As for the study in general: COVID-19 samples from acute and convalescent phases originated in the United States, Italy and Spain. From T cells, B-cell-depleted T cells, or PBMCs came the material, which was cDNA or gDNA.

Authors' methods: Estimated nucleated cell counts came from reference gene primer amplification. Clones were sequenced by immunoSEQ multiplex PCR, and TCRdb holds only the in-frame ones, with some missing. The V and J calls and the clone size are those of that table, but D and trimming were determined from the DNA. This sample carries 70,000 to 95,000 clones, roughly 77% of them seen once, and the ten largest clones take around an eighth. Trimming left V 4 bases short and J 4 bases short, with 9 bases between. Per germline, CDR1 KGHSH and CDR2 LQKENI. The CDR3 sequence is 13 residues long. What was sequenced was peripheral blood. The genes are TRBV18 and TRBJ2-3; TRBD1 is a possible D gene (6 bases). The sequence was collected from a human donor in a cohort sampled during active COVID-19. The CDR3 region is CASSLQGPDTQYF. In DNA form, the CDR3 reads TGTGCCAGCTCACTACAGGGACCAGATACGCAGTATTTT.